A single sample is the source of the 3 T cell receptor beta chains below, sequenced in a study of blood T cell repertoires in COVID-19. Sequenced by immunoSEQ multiplex PCR; TCRdb stores in-frame clones only, minus some. The top ten hold about 4.8% of the sample, which has more than 150,000 clones, about 82% seen once. Sequenced material: peripheral blood. Receptors were obtained from a woman aged 30 to 39 with acute or convalescent COVID-19.

The rearrangement joins TRBV4-1 to TRBJ1-1; no firm D call. The germline V gene encodes CDR1 MGHRA and CDR2 YSYEKL. V was clipped by 5 bases and J by 0 bases, with 13 bases between them. This CDR3 is built from 15 residues. The CDR3 bases are TGCGCCAGCAGCGAAGGGTCGCAGATGAACACTGAAGCTTTCTTT. Translation: CASSEGSQMNTEAFF.

V and J are TRBV19 and TRBJ1-5; 8 nucleotides match TRBD1. CDR3 size: 15 residues. CDR1 is LNHDA and CDR2 is SQIVND in the germline V gene (reference sequence). V gave up 4 bases and J gave up 5 bases; unmatched junction bases: 7. The DNA of the CDR3 is TGTGCCAGTAGTACCTGGACAGGGATGGATCAGCCCCAGCATTTT. Protein sequence: CASSTWTGMDQPQHF. Full variable domain (rest looked up from reference TRBV19 and TRBJ1-5): DGGITQSPKYLFRKEGQNVTLSCEQNLNHDAMYWYRQDPGQGLRLIYYSQIVNDFQKGDIAEGYSVSREKKESFPLTVTSAQKNPTAFYLCASSTWTGMDQPQHFGDGTRLSIL.

The gene calls are TRBV2 and TRBJ2-7, with 10 bases fitting TRBD2. The CDR3 has 15 amino acids. After removal of 11 bases from V and 1 base from J, the junction contained 11 bases not matched to a gene. Germline lookup yields CDR1 SNHLY and CDR2 FYNNEI. The CDR3 coding sequence is TGTGCCGGTTCTAGCGGGGGCATGGGTTCCTACGAGCAGTACTTC. Its translation is CAGSSGGMGSYEQYF.